Listed below are T cell receptor beta chains from one sample, sequenced in a study of T and B cells in COVID-19 patients. TCRdb itself ran the multiplex PCR reads through MiXCR, one entry per CDR3 protein. The sample consists of more than 7,500 distinct CDR3 sequences, roughly 27% of them appearing once. Material: blood. These TCRs come from a human donor who had recovered from COVID-19. CDR3s include the opening cysteine and the closing phenylalanine or tryptophan. The order of the fields is J gene, V gene, clone size, CDR3 protein. The size entry is marked missing in some rows and otherwise reads once, few, many or a size class.

J gene: TRBJ1-5; V gene: TRBV6-2/TRBV6-3; clone size: -; CDR3 protein: CASSYINQPQHF
J gene: TRBJ1-1; V gene: TRBV6-2/TRBV6-3; clone size: few; CDR3 protein: CASSKQGAETEAFF
J gene: TRBJ1-5; V gene: TRBV12-3/TRBV12-4; clone size: -; CDR3 protein: CASSPTGSNQPQHF
J gene: TRBJ2-1; V gene: TRBV11-1; clone size: medium-sized; CDR3 protein: CASSFSRSYNEQFF
J gene: TRBJ2-5; V gene: TRBV5-4; clone size: medium-sized; CDR3 protein: CASSLDDREETQYF
J gene: TRBJ2-3; V gene: TRBV14; clone size: few; CDR3 protein: CASSQEMSTASTDTQYF
J gene: TRBJ1-6; V gene: TRBV6-5; clone size: medium-sized; CDR3 protein: CASSYDRRPNSPLHF
J gene: TRBJ1-2; V gene: TRBV12-3/TRBV12-4; clone size: -; CDR3 protein: CASSYPGAYGYTF
J gene: TRBJ2-5; V gene: TRBV10-2; clone size: few; CDR3 protein: CASSESMAGGSVTQYF
J gene: TRBJ2-1; V gene: TRBV6-6; clone size: medium-sized; CDR3 protein: CASSYSTSGGLEQFF
J gene: TRBJ2-1; V gene: TRBV19; clone size: medium-sized; CDR3 protein: CASSKVESGTRSYNEQFF
J gene: TRBJ2-5; V gene: TRBV6-1; clone size: medium-sized; CDR3 protein: CASRASGEETQYF
J gene: TRBJ1-5; V gene: TRBV20-1; clone size: -; CDR3 protein: CSARSGYSNQPQHF
J gene: TRBJ1-1; V gene: TRBV6-5; clone size: -; CDR3 protein: CASSPGAYTEAFF
J gene: TRBJ2-5; V gene: TRBV7-6; clone size: few; CDR3 protein: CASSLGAQRGGRETQYF
J gene: TRBJ1-1; V gene: TRBV30; clone size: medium-sized; CDR3 protein: CAWSVGREREGEAFF
J gene: TRBJ2-2; V gene: TRBV5-1; clone size: -; CDR3 protein: CASSLGDSGYGGELFF
J gene: TRBJ2-5; V gene: TRBV5-1; clone size: few; CDR3 protein: CASSLDVAGYQETQYF
J gene: TRBJ2-1; V gene: TRBV6-1; clone size: medium-sized; CDR3 protein: CASSELAGAYNEQFF
J gene: TRBJ1-2; V gene: TRBV6-4; clone size: few; CDR3 protein: CASSDEPGPPYGYTF
J gene: TRBJ1-1; V gene: TRBV5-6; clone size: few; CDR3 protein: CASSWGASPARQAFF
J gene: TRBJ2-1; V gene: TRBV27; clone size: medium-sized; CDR3 protein: CASSDGLAGFEQFF
J gene: TRBJ1-6; V gene: TRBV5-6; clone size: few; CDR3 protein: CASSLESGNSPLHF
J gene: TRBJ2-1; V gene: TRBV29-1; clone size: medium-sized; CDR3 protein: CSVQDRLGGNEQFF
J gene: TRBJ2-2; V gene: TRBV27; clone size: once; CDR3 protein: CASPKPGGRYTGELFF
J gene: TRBJ1-2; V gene: TRBV28; clone size: -; CDR3 protein: CASSRRASVHPPYGYTF
J gene: TRBJ2-1; V gene: TRBV7-9; clone size: few; CDR3 protein: CASSPTPGPNNEQFF
J gene: TRBJ2-3; V gene: TRBV19; clone size: medium-sized; CDR3 protein: CASRRTGDTDTQYF
J gene: TRBJ2-5; V gene: TRBV19; clone size: medium-sized; CDR3 protein: CASSIGREETQYF
J gene: TRBJ2-5; V gene: TRBV6-1; clone size: medium-sized; CDR3 protein: CASAKLAGGEETQYF
J gene: TRBJ2-3; V gene: TRBV11-2; clone size: -; CDR3 protein: CASSSQGGGGTDTQYF